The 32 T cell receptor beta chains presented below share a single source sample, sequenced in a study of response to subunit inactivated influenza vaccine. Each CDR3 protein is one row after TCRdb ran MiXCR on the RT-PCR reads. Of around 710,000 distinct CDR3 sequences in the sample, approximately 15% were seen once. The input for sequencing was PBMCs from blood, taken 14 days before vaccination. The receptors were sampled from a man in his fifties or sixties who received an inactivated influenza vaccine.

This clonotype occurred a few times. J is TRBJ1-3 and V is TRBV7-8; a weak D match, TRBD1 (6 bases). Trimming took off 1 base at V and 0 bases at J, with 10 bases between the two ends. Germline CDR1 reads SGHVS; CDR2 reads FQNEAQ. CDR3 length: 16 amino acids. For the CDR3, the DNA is TGTGCCAGCAGCTTAGGGACAGCGCGCTCTGGAAACACCATATATTTT. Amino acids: CASSLGTARSGNTIYF.

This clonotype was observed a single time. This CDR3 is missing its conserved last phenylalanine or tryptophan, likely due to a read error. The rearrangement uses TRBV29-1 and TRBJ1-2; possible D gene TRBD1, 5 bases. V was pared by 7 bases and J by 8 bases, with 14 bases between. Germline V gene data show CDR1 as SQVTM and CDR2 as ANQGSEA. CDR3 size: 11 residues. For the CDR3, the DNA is TGCAGCGGCGGGGACGTTTACGGCTACACCTTA. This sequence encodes CSGGDVYGYTL.

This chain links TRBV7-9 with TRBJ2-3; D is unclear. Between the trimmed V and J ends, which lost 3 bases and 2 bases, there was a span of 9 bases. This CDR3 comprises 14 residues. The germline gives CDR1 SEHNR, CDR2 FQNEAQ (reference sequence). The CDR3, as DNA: TGTGCCAGCAGCTTGGCGGACGACACAGATACGCAGTATTTT. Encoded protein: CASSLADDTDTQYF.

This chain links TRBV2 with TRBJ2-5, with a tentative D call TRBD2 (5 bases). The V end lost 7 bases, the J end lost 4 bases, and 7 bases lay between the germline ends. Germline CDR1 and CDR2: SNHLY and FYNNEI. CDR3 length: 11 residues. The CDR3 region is CASNRGETQYF. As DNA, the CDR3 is TGTGCCAGCAACCGGGGAGAGACCCAGTACTTC.

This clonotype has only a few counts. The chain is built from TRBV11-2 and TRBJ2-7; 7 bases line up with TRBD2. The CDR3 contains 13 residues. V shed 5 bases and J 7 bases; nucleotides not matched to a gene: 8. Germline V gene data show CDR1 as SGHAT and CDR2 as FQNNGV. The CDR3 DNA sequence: TGTGCCAGCAGCCCCCCTCGGCGGGGGGAGCAGTACTTC. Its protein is CASSPPRRGEQYF.

CDR3 sequence: CASSDGPSSYNEQFF. The CDR3 region has the DNA TGTGCCAGCAGTGACGGGCCTAGCTCCTACAATGAGCAGTTCTTC. This chain uses TRBV2 with TRBJ2-1; unclear D gene. Germline V CDR1 and CDR2: SNHLY, FYNNEI. The CDR3 has 15 amino acids. V gave up 3 bases and J gave up 0 bases, with 9 bases separating them.

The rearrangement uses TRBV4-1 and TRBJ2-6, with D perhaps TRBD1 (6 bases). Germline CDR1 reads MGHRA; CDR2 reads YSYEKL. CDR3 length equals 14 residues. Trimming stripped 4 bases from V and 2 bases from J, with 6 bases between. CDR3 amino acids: CASSRTAGANVLTF. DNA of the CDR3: TGCGCCAGCAGCCGGACAGCTGGGGCCAACGTCCTGACTTTC.

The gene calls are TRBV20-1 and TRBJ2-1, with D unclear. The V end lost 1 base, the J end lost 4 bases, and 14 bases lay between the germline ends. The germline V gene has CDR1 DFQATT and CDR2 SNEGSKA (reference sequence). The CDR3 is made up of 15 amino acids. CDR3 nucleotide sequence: TGCAGTGCTAGAGGTCGTCTAGAAGCGTACAATGAGCAGTTCTTC. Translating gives CSARGRLEAYNEQFF.

The CDR3 DNA follows: TGTGCCAGCAGCCAAGGAGGCCACCCCATGGCCAAAAACATTCAGTACTTC. Translated, it gives CASSQGGHPMAKNIQYF. The rearrangement joins TRBV14 to TRBJ2-4, with unresolved D. The germline V and J ends were trimmed by 1 base and 1 base, with 14 bases remaining between them. The germline V gene encodes CDR1 SGHDN and CDR2 FVKESK. This CDR3 is built from 17 residues.

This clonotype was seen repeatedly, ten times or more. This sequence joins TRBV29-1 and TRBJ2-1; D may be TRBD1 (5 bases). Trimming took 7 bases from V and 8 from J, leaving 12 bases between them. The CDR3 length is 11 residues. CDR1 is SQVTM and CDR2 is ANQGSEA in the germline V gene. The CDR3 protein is CSGSGFDEQFF. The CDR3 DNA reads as TGCAGCGGTTCAGGGTTTGATGAGCAGTTCTTC.

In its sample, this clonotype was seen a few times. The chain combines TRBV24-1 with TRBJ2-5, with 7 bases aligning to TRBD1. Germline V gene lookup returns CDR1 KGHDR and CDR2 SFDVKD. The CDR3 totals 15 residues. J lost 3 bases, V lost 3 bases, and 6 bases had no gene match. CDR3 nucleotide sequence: TGTGCCACCAGTGATCCCGGGACAGCCGAAGAGACCCAGTACTTC. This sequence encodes CATSDPGTAEETQYF.

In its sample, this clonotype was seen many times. The CDR3 region is CASSFGGRGYSNQPQHF. The CDR3 DNA is TGTGCCAGCAGTTTTGGGGGCAGGGGCTATAGCAATCAGCCCCAGCATTTT. The chain couples TRBV2 to TRBJ1-5, with a possible D match to TRBD1 (6 bases). CDR1 and CDR2 (germline): SNHLY, FYNNEI. The CDR3 is made up of 17 amino acids. V lost 5 bases, J lost 0 bases, and 17 bases lay in between.

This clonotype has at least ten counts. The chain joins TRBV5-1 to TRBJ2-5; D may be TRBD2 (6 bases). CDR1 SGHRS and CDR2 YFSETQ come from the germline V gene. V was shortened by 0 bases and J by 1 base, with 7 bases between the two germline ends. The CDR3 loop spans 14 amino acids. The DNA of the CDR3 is TGCGCCAGCAGCTTGGGGGGAGGCCAAGAGACCCAGTACTTC. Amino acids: CASSLGGGQETQYF.

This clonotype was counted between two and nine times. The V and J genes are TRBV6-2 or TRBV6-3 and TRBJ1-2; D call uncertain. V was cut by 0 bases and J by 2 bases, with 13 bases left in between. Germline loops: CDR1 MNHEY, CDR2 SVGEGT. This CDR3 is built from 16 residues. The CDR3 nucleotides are TGTGCCAGCAGTTACTCTACCAGCAGACTCAACTATGGCTACACCTTC. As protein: CASSYSTSRLNYGYTF.

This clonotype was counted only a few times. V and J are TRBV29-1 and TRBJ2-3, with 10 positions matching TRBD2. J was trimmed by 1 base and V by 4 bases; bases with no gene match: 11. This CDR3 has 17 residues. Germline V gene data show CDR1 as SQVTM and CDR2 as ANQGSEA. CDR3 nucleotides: TGCAGCGTTGTGCACCTTAGCGGGGGGCGAGGCACAGATACGCAGTATTTT. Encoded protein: CSVVHLSGGRGTDTQYF.

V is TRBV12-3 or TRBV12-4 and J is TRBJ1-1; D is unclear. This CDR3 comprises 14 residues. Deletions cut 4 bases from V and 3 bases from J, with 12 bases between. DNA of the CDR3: TGTGCCAGCAGTTCCGTGGATTTGGACACTGAAGCTTTCTTT. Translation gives CASSSVDLDTEAFF.

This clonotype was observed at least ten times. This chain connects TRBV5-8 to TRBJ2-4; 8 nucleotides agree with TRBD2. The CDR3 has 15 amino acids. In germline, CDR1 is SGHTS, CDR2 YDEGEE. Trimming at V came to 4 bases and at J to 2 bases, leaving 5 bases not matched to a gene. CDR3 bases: TGTGCCAGCAGCCTACGGGGGGGAACCAAAAACATTCAGTACTTC. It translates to CASSLRGGTKNIQYF.

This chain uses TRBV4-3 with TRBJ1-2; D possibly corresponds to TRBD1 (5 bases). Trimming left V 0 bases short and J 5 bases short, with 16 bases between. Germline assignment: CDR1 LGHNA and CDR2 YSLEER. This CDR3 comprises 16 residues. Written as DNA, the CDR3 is TGCGCCAGCAGCCAAGAGTTGGGTTTATGGGGGTATGGCTACACCTTC. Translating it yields CASSQELGLWGYGYTF.

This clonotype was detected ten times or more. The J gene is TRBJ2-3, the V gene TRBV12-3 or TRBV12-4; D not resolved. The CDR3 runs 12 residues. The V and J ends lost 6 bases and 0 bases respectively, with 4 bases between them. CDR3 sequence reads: CASRRSTDTQYF. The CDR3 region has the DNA TGTGCCAGCAGACGGAGCACAGATACGCAGTATTTT.

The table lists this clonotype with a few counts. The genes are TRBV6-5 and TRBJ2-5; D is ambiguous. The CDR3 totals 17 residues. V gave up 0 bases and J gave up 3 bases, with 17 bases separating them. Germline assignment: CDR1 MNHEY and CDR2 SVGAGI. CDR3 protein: CASSYSGSGLIKETQYF. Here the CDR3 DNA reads TGTGCCAGCAGTTACTCGGGGTCAGGCCTAATTAAAGAGACCCAGTACTTC.

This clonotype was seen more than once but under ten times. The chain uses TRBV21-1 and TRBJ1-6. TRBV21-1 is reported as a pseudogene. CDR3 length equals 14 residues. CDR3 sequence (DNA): TGTGCCAGCAGCCCATTTCGTTATAATTCACCCCTCCACTTT. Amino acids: CASSPFRYNSPLHF.

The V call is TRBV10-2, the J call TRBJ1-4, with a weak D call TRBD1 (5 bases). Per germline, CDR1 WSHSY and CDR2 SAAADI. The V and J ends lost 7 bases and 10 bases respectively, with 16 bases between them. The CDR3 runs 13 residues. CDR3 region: CASTPGPGGKLFF. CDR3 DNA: TGCGCCAGCACCCCGGGACCCGGTGGAAAACTGTTTTTT.

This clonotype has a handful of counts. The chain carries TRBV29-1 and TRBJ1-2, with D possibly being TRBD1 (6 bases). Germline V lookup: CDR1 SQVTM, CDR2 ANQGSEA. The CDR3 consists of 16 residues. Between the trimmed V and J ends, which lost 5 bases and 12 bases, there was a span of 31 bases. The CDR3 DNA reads TGCAGCGTTCGGGGGGAACAGTCAGGGGAGGTCCAGACGGACACCTTC. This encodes CSVRGEQSGEVQTDTF. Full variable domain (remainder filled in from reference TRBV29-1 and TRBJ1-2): SAVISQKPSRDICQRGTSLTIQCQVDSQVTMMFWYRQQPGQSLTLIATANQGSEATYESGFVIDKFPISRPNLTFSTLTVSNMSPEDSSIYLCSVRGEQSGEVQTDTFGSGTRLTVV.

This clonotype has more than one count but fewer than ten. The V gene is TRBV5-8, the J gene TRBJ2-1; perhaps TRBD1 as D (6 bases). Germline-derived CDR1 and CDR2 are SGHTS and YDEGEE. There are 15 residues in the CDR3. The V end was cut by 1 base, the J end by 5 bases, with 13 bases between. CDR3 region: CASSLYRVYHNEQFF. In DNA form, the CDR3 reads TGTGCCAGCAGCTTGTACAGGGTTTATCACAATGAGCAGTTCTTC.

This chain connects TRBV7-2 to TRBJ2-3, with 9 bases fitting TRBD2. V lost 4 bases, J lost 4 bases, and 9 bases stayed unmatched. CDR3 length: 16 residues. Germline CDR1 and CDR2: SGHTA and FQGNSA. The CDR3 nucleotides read TGTGCCAGCAGCTCTCGCCGCGGGGGGGCCGCAGATACGCAGTATTTT. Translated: CASSSRRGGAADTQYF.

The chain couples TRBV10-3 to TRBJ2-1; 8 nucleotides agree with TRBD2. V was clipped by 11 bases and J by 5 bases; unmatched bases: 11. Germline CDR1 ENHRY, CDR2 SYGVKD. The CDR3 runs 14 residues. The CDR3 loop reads CAARLAPGNNEQFF. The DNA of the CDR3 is TGTGCCGCGCGACTAGCGCCAGGGAACAATGAGCAGTTCTTC.

As DNA, the CDR3 is TGTGCCAGTCAAGGAGGGCAGGGCGTTCGGCCCCAGCATTTT. Translation gives CASQGGQGVRPQHF. The chain joins TRBV19 to TRBJ1-5; D perhaps matches TRBD1 (5 bases). Per the germline V gene, CDR1 is LNHDA and CDR2 is SQIVND (reference sequence). V was pared by 8 bases and J by 9 bases, with 20 bases between. The CDR3 is made up of 14 amino acids.

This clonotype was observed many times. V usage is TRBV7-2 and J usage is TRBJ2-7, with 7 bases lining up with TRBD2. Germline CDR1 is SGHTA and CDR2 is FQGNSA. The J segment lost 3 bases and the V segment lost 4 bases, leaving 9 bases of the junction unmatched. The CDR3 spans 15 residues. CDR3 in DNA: TGTGCCAGCAGCTATGGGCGGGTAGCGGGCTACGAGCAGTACTTC. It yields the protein CASSYGRVAGYEQYF.

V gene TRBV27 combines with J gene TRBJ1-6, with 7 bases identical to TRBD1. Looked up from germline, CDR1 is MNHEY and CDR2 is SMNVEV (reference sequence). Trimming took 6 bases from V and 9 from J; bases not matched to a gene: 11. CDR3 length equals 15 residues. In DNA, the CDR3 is TGTGCCAGCAGCAACGACAGGGTTAGATTTTCACCCCTCCACTTT. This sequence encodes CASSNDRVRFSPLHF.

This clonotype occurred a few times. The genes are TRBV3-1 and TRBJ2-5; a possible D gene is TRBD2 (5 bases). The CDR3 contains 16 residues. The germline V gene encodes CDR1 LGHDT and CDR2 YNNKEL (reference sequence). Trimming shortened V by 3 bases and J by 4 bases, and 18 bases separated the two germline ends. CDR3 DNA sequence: TGTGCCAGCAGCCAGGGATTAGCGCTGATCGGAGAGACCCAGTACTTC. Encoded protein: CASSQGLALIGETQYF.

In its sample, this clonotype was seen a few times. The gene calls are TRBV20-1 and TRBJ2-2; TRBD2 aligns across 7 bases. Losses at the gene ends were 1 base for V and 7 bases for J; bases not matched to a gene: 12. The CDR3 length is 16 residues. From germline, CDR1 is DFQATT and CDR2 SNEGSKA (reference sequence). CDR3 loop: CSARALSGGGIGELFF. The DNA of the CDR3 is TGCAGTGCTAGAGCCCTCTCGGGGGGAGGCATCGGGGAGCTGTTTTTT.

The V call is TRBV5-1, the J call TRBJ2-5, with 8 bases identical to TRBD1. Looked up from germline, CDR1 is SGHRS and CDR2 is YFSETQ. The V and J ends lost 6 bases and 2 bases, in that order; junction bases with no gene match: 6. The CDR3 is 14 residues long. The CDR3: CASKPGGGQETQYF. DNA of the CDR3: TGCGCCAGCAAGCCAGGGGGCGGTCAAGAGACCCAGTACTTC.